This note documents a single TCR beta chain sequence. The target antigen is unknown. Using immunoSEQ multiplex PCR, the repertoire was profiled, and TCRdb retains in-frame clones only, with some absent. The data contain 150,000 to 200,000 clones, roughly 96% of them singletons. From germline, CDR1 is SGDLS and CDR2 YYNGEE. The length of the CDR3 is 16 residues. The germline V and J ends were trimmed by 4 bases and 5 bases, with 18 bases remaining between them. These data originate in a study of cytomegalovirus exposure and HLA in healthy donors. Turning to the study itself: A subsequent analysis stated that the 100 to 150 validation repertoires were run on the same platform as the roughly 620 first-cohort repertoires. Overall study findings and caveats: The tendency of first-cohort TCR clusters to co-occur in the roughly 130 validation repertoires was the finding of a later analysis. In vitro checks showed that a few CMV-associated chains really do target CMV antigens. Per published reports, the classifier diagnosed cytomegalovirus status with high specificity and sensitivity.

The clonotype was recovered from a woman aged 18-29 years in good health and CMV-seronegative. The sample taken for sequencing was PBMCs. This sequence joins TRBV9 and TRBJ1-4; possible D gene TRBD1, 6 bases. The CDR3 DNA sequence: TGTGCCAGCAGCCCTCCCCCCCCAGGACAGAATGAAAAACTGTTTTTT. Protein sequence: CASSPPPPGQNEKLFF. Combining the CDR3 with reference TRBV9 and TRBJ1-4 gives the whole variable domain DSGVTQTPKHLITATGQRVTLRCSPRSGDLSVYWYQQSLDQGLQFLIQYYNGEERAKGNILERFSAQQFPDLHSELNLSSLELGDSALYFCASSPPPPGQNEKLFFGSGTQLSVL.